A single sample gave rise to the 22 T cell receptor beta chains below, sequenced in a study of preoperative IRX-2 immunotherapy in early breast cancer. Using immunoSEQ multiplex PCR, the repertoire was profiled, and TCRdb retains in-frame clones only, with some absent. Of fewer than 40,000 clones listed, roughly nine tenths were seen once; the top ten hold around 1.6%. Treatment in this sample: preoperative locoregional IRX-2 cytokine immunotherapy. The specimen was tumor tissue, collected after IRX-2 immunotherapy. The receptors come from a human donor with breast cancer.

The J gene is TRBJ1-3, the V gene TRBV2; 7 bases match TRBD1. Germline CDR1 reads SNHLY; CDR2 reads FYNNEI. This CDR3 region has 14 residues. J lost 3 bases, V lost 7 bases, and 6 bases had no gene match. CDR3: CASTEDRLGNTIYF. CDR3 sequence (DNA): TGTGCCAGCACCGAGGACAGGCTTGGAAACACCATATATTTT. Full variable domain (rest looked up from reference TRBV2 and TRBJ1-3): EPEVTQTPSHQVTQMGQEVILRCVPISNHLYFYWYRQILGQKVEFLVSFYNNEISEKSEIFDDQFSVERPDGSNFTLKIRSTKLEDSAMYFCASTEDRLGNTIYFGEGSWLTVV.

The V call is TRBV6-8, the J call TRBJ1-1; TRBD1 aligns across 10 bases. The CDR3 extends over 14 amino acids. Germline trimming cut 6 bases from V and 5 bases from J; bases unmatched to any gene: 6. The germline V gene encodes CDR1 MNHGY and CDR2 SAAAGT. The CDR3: CASRPGQGVTEAFF. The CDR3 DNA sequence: TGTGCCAGCAGACCCGGACAGGGGGTGACTGAAGCTTTCTTT.

The CDR3 DNA follows: TGTGCCAGCAGCGCTACCGGACAGGGGCGGCACACTGAAGCTTTCTTT. As protein: CASSATGQGRHTEAFF. This chain links TRBV11-3 with TRBJ1-1; TRBD1 matches at 9 bases. The CDR3 has 16 residues. Looked up from germline, CDR1 is SGHNT and CDR2 is YENEEA. The ends lost 5 bases at V and 3 bases at J; junction bases unmatched: 10.

CDR3 DNA sequence: TGTGCCAGCAGTAGAGGAGAATCCGGGAAACTGTTTTTT. Protein product: CASSRGESGKLFF. The chain links TRBV6-8 to TRBJ1-4; D not resolved. V lost 5 bases and J 11 bases, leaving 15 bases between the germline ends. Per germline, CDR1 MNHGY and CDR2 SAAAGT. The CDR3 is 13 amino acids.

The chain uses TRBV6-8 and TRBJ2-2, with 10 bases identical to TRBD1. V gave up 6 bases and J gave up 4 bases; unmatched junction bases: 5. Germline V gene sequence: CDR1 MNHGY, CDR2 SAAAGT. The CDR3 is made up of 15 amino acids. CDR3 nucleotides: TGTGCCAGCAGAAGACAGGGGGCGGGCACCGGGGAGCTGTTTTTT. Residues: CASRRQGAGTGELFF.

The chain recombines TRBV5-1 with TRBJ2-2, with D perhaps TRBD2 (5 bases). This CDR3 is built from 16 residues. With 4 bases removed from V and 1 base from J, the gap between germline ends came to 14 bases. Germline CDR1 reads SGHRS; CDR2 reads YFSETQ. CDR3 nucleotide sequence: TGCGCCAGCAGCCGGTGGTCAGGAGGGAACACCGGGGAGCTGTTTTTT. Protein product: CASSRWSGGNTGELFF.

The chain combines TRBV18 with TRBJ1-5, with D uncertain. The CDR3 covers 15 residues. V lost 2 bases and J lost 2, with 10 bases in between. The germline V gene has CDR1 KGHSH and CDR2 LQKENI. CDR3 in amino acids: CASSPSGGGNQPQHF. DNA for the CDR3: TGTGCCAGCTCACCATCAGGCGGGGGCAATCAGCCCCAGCATTTT.

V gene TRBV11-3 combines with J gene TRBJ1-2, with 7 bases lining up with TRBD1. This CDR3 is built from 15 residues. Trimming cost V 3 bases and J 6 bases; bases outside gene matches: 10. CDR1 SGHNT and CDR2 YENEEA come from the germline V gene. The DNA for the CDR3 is TGTGCCAGCAGCTTGTATCAAGGGGGCGCCGATGGCTACACCTTC. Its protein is CASSLYQGGADGYTF. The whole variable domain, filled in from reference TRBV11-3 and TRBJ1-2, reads EAGVVQSPRYKIIEKKQPVAFWCNPISGHNTLYWYLQNLGQGPELLIRYENEEAVDDSQLPKDRFSAERLKGVDSTLKIQPAELGDSAVYLCASSLYQGGADGYTFGSGTRLTVV.

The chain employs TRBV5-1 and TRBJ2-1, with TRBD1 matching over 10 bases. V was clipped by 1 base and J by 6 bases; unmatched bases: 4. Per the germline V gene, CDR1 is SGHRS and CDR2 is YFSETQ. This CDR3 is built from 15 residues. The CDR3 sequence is CASSLWGQGSNEQFF. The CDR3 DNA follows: TGCGCCAGCAGCTTGTGGGGACAGGGGTCCAATGAGCAGTTCTTC.

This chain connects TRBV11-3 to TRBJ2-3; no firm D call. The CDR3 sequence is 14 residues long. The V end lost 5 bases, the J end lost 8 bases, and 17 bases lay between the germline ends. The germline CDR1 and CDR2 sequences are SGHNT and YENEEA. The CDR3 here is CASSPDFSYLTQYF. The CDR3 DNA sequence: TGTGCCAGCAGCCCCGATTTTTCGTACCTTACGCAGTATTTT.

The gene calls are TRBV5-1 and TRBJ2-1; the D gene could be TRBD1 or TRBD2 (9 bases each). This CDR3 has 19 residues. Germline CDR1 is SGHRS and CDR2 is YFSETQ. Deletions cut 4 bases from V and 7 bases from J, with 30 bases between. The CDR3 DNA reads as TGCGCCAGCAGCCTTTCCTGGACAGGGGCCCGCGGGGGGGAGAATGAGCAGTTCTTC. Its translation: CASSLSWTGARGGENEQFF.

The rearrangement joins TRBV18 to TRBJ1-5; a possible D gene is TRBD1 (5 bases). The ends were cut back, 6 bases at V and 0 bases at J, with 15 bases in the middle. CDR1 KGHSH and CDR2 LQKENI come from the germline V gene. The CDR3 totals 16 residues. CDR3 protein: CASSRDGHFSNQPQHF. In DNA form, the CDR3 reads TGTGCCAGCTCTCGTGACGGACACTTTAGCAATCAGCCCCAGCATTTT.

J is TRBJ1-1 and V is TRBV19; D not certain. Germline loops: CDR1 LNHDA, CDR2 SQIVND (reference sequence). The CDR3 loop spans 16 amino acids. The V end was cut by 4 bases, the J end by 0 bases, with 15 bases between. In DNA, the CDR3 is TGTGCCAGTAGTAAAGTCGGCCAGCCCCTGAACACTGAAGCTTTCTTT. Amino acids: CASSKVGQPLNTEAFF.

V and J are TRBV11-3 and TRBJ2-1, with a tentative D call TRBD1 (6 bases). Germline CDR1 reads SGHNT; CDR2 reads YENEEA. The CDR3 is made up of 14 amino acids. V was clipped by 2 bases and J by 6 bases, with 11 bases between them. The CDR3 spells CASSLQGGTNEQFF. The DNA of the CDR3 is TGTGCCAGCAGCTTACAAGGGGGTACCAATGAGCAGTTCTTC.

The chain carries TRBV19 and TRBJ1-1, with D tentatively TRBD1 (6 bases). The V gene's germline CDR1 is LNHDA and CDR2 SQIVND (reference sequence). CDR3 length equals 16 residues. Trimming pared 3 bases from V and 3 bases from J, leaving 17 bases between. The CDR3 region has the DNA TGTGCCAGTAGTATCTACCCCACAGGGTTCGACACTGAAGCTTTCTTT. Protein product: CASSIYPTGFDTEAFF.

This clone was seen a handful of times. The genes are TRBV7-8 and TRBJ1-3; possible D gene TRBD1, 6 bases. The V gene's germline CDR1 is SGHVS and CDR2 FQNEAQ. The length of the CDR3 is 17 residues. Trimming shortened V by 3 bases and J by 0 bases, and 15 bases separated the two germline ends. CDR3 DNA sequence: TGTGCCAGCAGCTTGTCCGGCAGGGGAGTCTCTGGAAACACCATATATTTT. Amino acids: CASSLSGRGVSGNTIYF. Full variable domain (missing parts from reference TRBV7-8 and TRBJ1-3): GAGVSQSPRYKVAKRGQDVALRCDPISGHVSLFWYQQALGQGPEFLTYFQNEAQLDKSGLPSDRFFAERPEGSVSTLKIQRTQQEDSAVYLCASSLSGRGVSGNTIYFGEGSWLTVV.

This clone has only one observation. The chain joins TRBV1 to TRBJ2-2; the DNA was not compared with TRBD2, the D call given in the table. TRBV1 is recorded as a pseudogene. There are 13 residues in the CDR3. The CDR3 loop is CASSNLVPGELFF. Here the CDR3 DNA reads TGCGCCAGCAGCAACCTAGTGCCCGGGGAGCTGTTTTTT.

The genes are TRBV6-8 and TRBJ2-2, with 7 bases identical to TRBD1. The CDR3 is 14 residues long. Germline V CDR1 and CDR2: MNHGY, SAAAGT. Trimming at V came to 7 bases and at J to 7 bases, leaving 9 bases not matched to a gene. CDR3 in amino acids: CASTVGGAGGELFF. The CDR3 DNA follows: TGTGCCAGCACCGTAGGGGGCGCCGGCGGGGAGCTGTTTTTT.

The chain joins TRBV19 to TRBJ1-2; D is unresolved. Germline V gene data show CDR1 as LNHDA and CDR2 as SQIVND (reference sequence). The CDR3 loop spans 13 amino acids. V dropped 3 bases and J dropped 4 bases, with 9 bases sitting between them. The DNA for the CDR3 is TGTGCCAGTAGTATCGGCGTTAGCTATGGCTACACCTTC. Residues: CASSIGVSYGYTF.

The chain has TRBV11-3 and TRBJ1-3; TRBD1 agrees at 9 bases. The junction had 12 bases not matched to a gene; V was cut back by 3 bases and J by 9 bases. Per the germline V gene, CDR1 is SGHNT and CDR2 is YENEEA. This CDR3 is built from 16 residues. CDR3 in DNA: TGTGCCAGCAGCTTGACAGGGACAGGGCCTTTTGGCACCATATATTTT. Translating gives CASSLTGTGPFGTIYF.

CDR3 in DNA: TGTGCCAGCAGGCCGGGACAGGGGGCTGGTGGCTACACCTTC. Protein: CASRPGQGAGGYTF. The chain couples TRBV6-8 to TRBJ1-2; 12 bases match TRBD1. The CDR3 consists of 14 residues. V dropped 6 bases and J dropped 7; count of bases not matched to a gene: 6. Germline CDR1 is MNHGY and CDR2 is SAAAGT.

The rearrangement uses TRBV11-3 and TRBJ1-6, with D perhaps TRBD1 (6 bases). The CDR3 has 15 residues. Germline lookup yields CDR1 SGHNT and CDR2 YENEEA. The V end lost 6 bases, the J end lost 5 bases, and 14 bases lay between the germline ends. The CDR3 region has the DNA TGTGCCAGCAGACTCACACAGGGACATAATTCACCCCTCCACTTT. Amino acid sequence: CASRLTQGHNSPLHF.